The 28 T cell receptor beta chains below come from one sample, sequenced in a study of human T cells and chemical hapten exposure. As for time point: patch test 1, 2 weeks after DPC sensitization. Sample treatment: therapeutic diphenylcyclopropenone sensitization with weekly scalp DPC. Each CDR3 protein is one row after TCRdb ran MiXCR on the RACE reads. The data show tens of thousands of distinct CDR3 sequences, with 7.5% to 10% seen just once and approximately 3% held by the top ten. The material was whole blood, obtained in connection with sensitization to the hapten diphenylcyclopropenone (DPC). These TCRs come from a woman aged 40 to 50 with alopecia areata. Some clones in this sample may be carry-over from other donors' samples.

V gene TRBV29-1 combines with J gene TRBJ1-2, with 9 bases identical to TRBD1. With V trimmed by 3 bases and J by 4 bases, 6 bases remained unmatched. The CDR3 length is 14 residues. Germline V gives CDR1 SQVTM, CDR2 ANQGSEA. CDR3 sequence: CSVEDRGGSYGYTF. The CDR3, as DNA: TGCAGCGTTGAGGACAGGGGAGGATCCTATGGCTACACCTTC. Full variable domain (missing parts from reference TRBV29-1 and TRBJ1-2): SAVISQKPSRDICQRGTSLTIQCQVDSQVTMMFWYRQQPGQSLTLIATANQGSEATYESGFVIDKFPISRPNLTFSTLTVSNMSPEDSSIYLCSVEDRGGSYGYTFGSGTRLTVV.

This clonotype was observed a few times. The genes are TRBV5-1 and TRBJ2-3, with 7 bases aligning to TRBD1. Germline CDR1 and CDR2: SGHRS and YFSETQ. J was trimmed by 0 bases and V by 2 bases; bases with no gene match: 3. The CDR3 length is 15 residues. CDR3 loop: CASSFYRGSTDTQYF. CDR3 in DNA: TGCGCCAGCAGCTTTTACAGGGGAAGCACAGATACGCAGTATTTT.

This clonotype was picked up many times. The chain has TRBV27 and TRBJ2-7; 10 positions match TRBD1. Germline loops: CDR1 MNHEY, CDR2 SMNVEV (reference sequence). This CDR3 spans 16 amino acids. The V gene end was trimmed by 4 bases and the J gene end by 5 bases; junction bases not matched to a gene: 11. The CDR3: CASSSRAWDRGNEQYF. CDR3 nucleotide sequence: TGTGCCAGCAGTTCAAGGGCCTGGGACAGGGGAAACGAGCAGTACTTC.

This clonotype has just a few counts. The V gene is TRBV4-1, the J gene TRBJ2-1; 8 bases are shared with TRBD2. J gave up 2 bases and V 1 base, and 7 bases lay outside the gene matches. The CDR3 extends over 17 amino acids. From germline, CDR1 is MGHRA and CDR2 YSYEKL. The CDR3 nucleotides are TGCGCCAGCAGCCAAGCTCCTCTAGCGGGCCCCTACAATGAGCAGTTCTTC. Its translation is CASSQAPLAGPYNEQFF.

V usage is TRBV20-1 and J usage is TRBJ2-1, with a tentative D call TRBD2 (6 bases). Trimming stripped 5 bases from V and 2 bases from J, with 13 bases between. Germline assignment: CDR1 DFQATT and CDR2 SNEGSKA (reference sequence). The CDR3 is made up of 14 amino acids. The CDR3 here is CSAAPAGTYNEQFF. The CDR3 nucleotides are TGCAGTGCTGCTCCGGCGGGGACCTACAATGAGCAGTTCTTC.

The chain's CDR3 is CSAYRDSNQPQHF. DNA for the CDR3: TGCAGTGCTTACAGGGATTCCAATCAGCCCCAGCATTTT. The chain carries TRBV20-1 and TRBJ1-5; possibly TRBD1 for D (6 bases). Germline V lookup: CDR1 DFQATT, CDR2 SNEGSKA (reference sequence). Trimming shortened V by 5 bases and J by 3 bases, and 11 bases separated the two germline ends. The CDR3 sequence is 13 residues long.

The rearrangement uses TRBV11-2 and TRBJ2-7, with no clear D. The germline V and J ends were trimmed by 3 bases and 3 bases, with 12 bases remaining between them. This CDR3 has 14 amino acids. Looked up from germline, CDR1 is SGHAT and CDR2 is FQNNGV. DNA of the CDR3: TGTGCCAGCAGCTTTGATGTACCCGACTACGAGCAGTACTTC. Its protein is CASSFDVPDYEQYF.

This clonotype was picked up a small number of times. This sequence joins TRBV12-5 and TRBJ2-3, with 10 nucleotides matching TRBD1. CDR3 size: 16 residues. The germline V gene has CDR1 LGHNT and CDR2 FRNRAP. Trimming took 5 bases from V and 7 from J; bases not matched to a gene: 12. In DNA form, the CDR3 reads TGTGCTAGTGGTGGGGACAGGGGACTCTGGGGGTATACGCAGTATTTT. It specifies CASGGDRGLWGYTQYF. The whole variable domain, filled in from reference TRBV12-5 and TRBJ2-3, reads DARVTQTPRHKVTEMGQEVTMRCQPILGHNTVFWYRQTMMQGLELLAYFRNRAPLDDSGMPKDRFSAEMPDATLATLKIQPSEPRDSAVYFCASGGDRGLWGYTQYFGPGTRLTVL.

This clonotype was detected once. The gene calls are TRBV7-2 and TRBJ1-1, with a possible D match to TRBD1 (5 bases). CDR1 SGHTA and CDR2 FQGNSA come from the germline V gene. The germline V and J ends were trimmed by 3 bases and 4 bases, with 15 bases remaining between them. The CDR3 has 15 residues. Here the CDR3 DNA reads TGTGCCAGCAGCTTTGCCACAGGTTCGGGCACTGAAGCTTTCTTT. This sequence encodes CASSFATGSGTEAFF. Together with reference TRBV7-2 and TRBJ1-1, the CDR3 gives the full variable domain: GAGVSQSPSNKVTEKGKDVELRCDPISGHTALYWYRQSLGQGLEFLIYFQGNSAPDKSGLPSDRFSAERTGGSVSTLTIQRTQQEDSAVYLCASSFATGSGTEAFFGQGTRLTVV.

Many counts were recorded for this clonotype. The rearrangement links TRBV19 to TRBJ1-4, with D hard to call. Germline CDR1 LNHDA, CDR2 SQIVND (reference sequence). The CDR3 extends over 14 amino acids. V was shortened by 7 bases and J by 0 bases, with 9 bases between the two germline ends. The CDR3: CASTGYPTNEKLFF. DNA of the CDR3: TGTGCCAGTACCGGATACCCAACTAATGAAAAACTGTTTTTT.

This clonotype occurred many times. This chain connects TRBV5-6 to TRBJ1-3; D is unclear. Trimming pared 2 bases from V and 3 bases from J, leaving 6 bases between. CDR1 is SGHDT, CDR2 YYEEEE, per germline. The CDR3 is made up of 13 amino acids. The CDR3 spells CASSFNSGNTIYF. CDR3 in DNA: TGTGCCAGCAGCTTTAACAGTGGAAACACCATATATTTT.

This clonotype was detected a few times. This chain uses TRBV12-3 or TRBV12-4 with TRBJ2-1, with TRBD2 matching 10 bases. The CDR3 runs 14 residues. The ends lost 1 base at V and 6 bases at J; junction bases unmatched: 0. The CDR3 spells CASSLERGGNEQFF. The CDR3, as DNA: TGTGCCAGCAGTTTAGAGCGGGGGGGCAATGAGCAGTTCTTC.

The chain joins TRBV5-1 to TRBJ2-5; maybe TRBD2 (6 bases). Germline lookup yields CDR1 SGHRS and CDR2 YFSETQ. Trimming took 4 bases from V and 1 from J, leaving 11 bases between them. The CDR3 contains 14 residues. This CDR3 reads CASSKGGAQETQYF. CDR3 coding DNA: TGCGCCAGCAGCAAAGGCGGGGCCCAAGAGACCCAGTACTTC.

This clonotype was picked up many times. The chain carries TRBV23-1 and TRBJ2-2; either TRBD1 or TRBD2 may fit D (5 bases each). TRBV23-1 is sorted into the ORF group, with uncertain function. The ends were cut back, 3 bases at V and 7 bases at J, with 21 bases in the middle. CDR3 length: 17 amino acids. The CDR3 sequence: CASSHVLIGTPHGELFF. The CDR3 nucleotides are TGCGCCAGCAGTCACGTATTAATCGGGACCCCCCACGGGGAGCTGTTTTTT.

This chain joins TRBV28 and TRBJ2-7; perhaps TRBD2 as D (6 bases). The V and J ends lost 1 base and 6 bases respectively, with 13 bases between them. This CDR3 is 14 amino acids long. Germline assignment: CDR1 MDHEN and CDR2 SYDVKM. CDR3 DNA sequence: TGTGCCAGCAGTTTATCCGGGGGAAGAGGCGAGCAGTACTTC. It yields the protein CASSLSGGRGEQYF.

This clonotype was seen a few times. The V gene is TRBV18, the J gene TRBJ2-5; possibly TRBD1 for D (5 bases). CDR1 and CDR2 from the germline V gene are KGHSH and LQKENI. The CDR3 covers 13 residues. V gave up 8 bases and J gave up 3 bases, with 13 bases separating them. CDR3 sequence reads: CASAPGAKETQYF. CDR3 nucleotide sequence: TGTGCCAGCGCCCCTGGGGCAAAAGAGACCCAGTACTTC.

CDR3 in amino acids: CSVEGDRGPEAFF. The CDR3 DNA sequence: TGCAGCGTTGAAGGGGACAGGGGCCCTGAAGCTTTCTTT. The chain has TRBV29-1 and TRBJ1-1; 10 bases fit TRBD1. The CDR3 totals 13 residues. The germline gives CDR1 SQVTM, CDR2 ANQGSEA. The J segment lost 6 bases and the V segment lost 1 base, leaving 2 bases of the junction unmatched.

The gene calls are TRBV4-1 and TRBJ2-7; 9 nucleotides match TRBD2. Germline assignment: CDR1 MGHRA and CDR2 YSYEKL. V dropped 1 base and J dropped 3; count of bases not matched to a gene: 7. This CDR3 contains 16 residues. CDR3 in DNA: TGCGCCAGCAGCCAAGGAGCAGCGGGGGGACTCTACGAGCAGTACTTC. This sequence encodes CASSQGAAGGLYEQYF.

This clonotype was recorded many times. V and J are TRBV30 and TRBJ1-3; D not resolved. Between the trimmed V and J ends, which lost 3 bases and 0 bases, there was a span of 6 bases. The CDR3 covers 13 residues. Germline CDR1 GTSNPN, CDR2 SVGIG (reference sequence). DNA of the CDR3: TGTGCCTGGAGCAGTTCCTCTGGAAACACCATATATTTT. Protein product: CAWSSSSGNTIYF.

This clonotype was seen ten or more times. This rearrangement joins TRBV29-1 to TRBJ2-1; perhaps TRBD1 as D (6 bases). With 5 bases removed from V and 7 bases from J, the gap between germline ends came to 6 bases. Germline V gives CDR1 SQVTM, CDR2 ANQGSEA. The length of the CDR3 is 10 residues. The CDR3 reads CSVTGNEQFF. The CDR3 DNA follows: TGCAGCGTTACAGGGAATGAGCAGTTCTTC.

This clonotype was counted at least ten times. This chain connects TRBV5-1 to TRBJ2-7; no clear D gene. The length of the CDR3 is 13 residues. With 2 bases removed from V and 1 base from J, the gap between germline ends came to 7 bases. Germline V CDR1 and CDR2: SGHRS, YFSETQ. CDR3 residues: CASSLRDSYEQYF. DNA of the CDR3: TGCGCCAGCAGCTTAAGAGATTCCTACGAGCAGTACTTC.

This clonotype occurred many times. The rearrangement joins TRBV11-1 to TRBJ1-2; D is unresolved. V was pared by 5 bases and J by 2 bases, with 15 bases between. The CDR3 contains 15 residues. Germline CDR1 reads SGHAT; CDR2 reads FQDESV (reference sequence). This CDR3 reads CASSQGQQENYGYTF. The CDR3 nucleotides read TGTGCCAGCAGCCAAGGGCAGCAAGAAAACTATGGCTACACCTTC.

This clonotype was observed many times. The V and J genes are TRBV18 and TRBJ1-4; D call uncertain. V was shortened by 0 bases and J by 8 bases, with 7 bases between the two germline ends. CDR1 is KGHSH, CDR2 LQKENI, per germline. The CDR3 consists of 13 residues. CDR3 DNA: TGTGCCAGCTCACCACCGAGCCGGGAAAAACTGTTTTTT. Translation gives CASSPPSREKLFF. Full variable domain (outside the CDR3, taken from reference TRBV18 and TRBJ1-4): NAGVMQNPRHLVRRRGQEARLRCSPMKGHSHVYWYRQLPEEGLKFMVYLQKENIIDESGMPKERFSAEFPKEGPSILRIQQVVRGDSAAYFCASSPPSREKLFFGSGTQLSVL.

This clonotype was seen repeatedly, ten times or more. In nucleotides, the CDR3 is TGCGCCAGCAGCCAAGATTACCTAGGGACAGGGATCTATGGCTACACCTTC. It specifies CASSQDYLGTGIYGYTF. This rearrangement joins TRBV4-1 to TRBJ1-2, with TRBD1 matching over 9 bases. V dropped 0 bases and J dropped 4; count of bases not matched to a gene: 9. CDR1 MGHRA and CDR2 YSYEKL come from the germline V gene. The CDR3 covers 17 residues.

This clonotype was counted ten times or more. The chain employs TRBV20-1 and TRBJ2-1, with a possible D match to TRBD1 (6 bases). V lost 2 bases and J 10 bases, leaving 18 bases between the germline ends. This CDR3 is built from 14 residues. Germline CDR1 reads DFQATT; CDR2 reads SNEGSKA (reference sequence). This chain's CDR3 is CSARSRFRGTEQFF. CDR3 coding DNA: TGCAGTGCTAGATCGAGGTTCAGGGGAACGGAGCAGTTCTTC.

This clonotype has more than one count but fewer than ten. The chain recombines TRBV29-1 with TRBJ2-2, with TRBD1 matching 8 bases. Germline V gene data show CDR1 as SQVTM and CDR2 as ANQGSEA. V lost 7 bases to trimming and J lost 3 bases; unmatched junction nucleotides: 4. CDR3 length: 13 residues. The CDR3 region is CSGQGQDTGELFF. The CDR3, as DNA: TGCAGCGGGCAGGGACAGGACACCGGGGAGCTGTTTTTT.

This clonotype was picked up many times. This chain joins TRBV30 and TRBJ2-2; D not resolved. CDR1 is GTSNPN, CDR2 SVGIG, per germline (reference sequence). This CDR3 comprises 13 residues. V was cut by 2 bases and J by 2 bases, with 6 bases left in between. The CDR3 sequence: CAWSRLNTGELFF. The DNA of the CDR3 is TGTGCCTGGAGTCGCCTAAACACCGGGGAGCTGTTTTTT.

This chain connects TRBV6-1 to TRBJ2-7, with D possibly being TRBD1 or TRBD2 (5 bases each). There are 13 residues in the CDR3. CDR1 MNHNS and CDR2 SASEGT come from the germline V gene. V dropped 5 bases and J dropped 9 bases, with 17 bases sitting between them. The CDR3: CASSLRDVQWQYF. CDR3 bases: TGTGCCAGCAGTCTCCGGGACGTCCAATGGCAGTACTTC.